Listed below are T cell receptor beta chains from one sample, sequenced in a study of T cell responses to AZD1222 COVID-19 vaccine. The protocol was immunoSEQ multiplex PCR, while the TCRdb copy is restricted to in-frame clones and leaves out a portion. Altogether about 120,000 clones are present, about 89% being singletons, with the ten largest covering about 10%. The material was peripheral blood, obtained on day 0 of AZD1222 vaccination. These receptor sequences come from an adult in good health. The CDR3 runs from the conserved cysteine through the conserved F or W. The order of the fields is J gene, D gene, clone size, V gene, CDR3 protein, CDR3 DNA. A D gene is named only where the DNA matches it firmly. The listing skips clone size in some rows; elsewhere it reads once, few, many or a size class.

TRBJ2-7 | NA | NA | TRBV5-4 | CASSRRGLSPYEQYF | TGTGCCAGCAGCCGTCGGGGGCTTTCGCCCTACGAGCAGTACTTC
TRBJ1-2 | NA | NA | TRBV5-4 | CASSPIQGGGYTF | TGTGCCAGCAGCCCCATACAGGGAGGTGGCTACACCTTC
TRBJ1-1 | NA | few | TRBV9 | CASSPRGLNTEAFF | TGTGCCAGCAGCCCGAGGGGACTTAACACTGAAGCTTTCTTT
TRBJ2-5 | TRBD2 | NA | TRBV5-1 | CASALAGGVQETQYF | TGCGCCAGTGCCCTAGCGGGGGGGGTTCAAGAGACCCAGTACTTC
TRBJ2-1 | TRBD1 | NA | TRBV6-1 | CASSVAGQGASSYNEQFF | TGTGCCAGCAGTGTTGCGGGACAGGGGGCGAGCTCCTACAATGAGCAGTTCTTC
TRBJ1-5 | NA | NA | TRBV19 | CASGLGDKPQHF | TGTGCCAGTGGTTTGGGCGACAAGCCCCAGCATTTT
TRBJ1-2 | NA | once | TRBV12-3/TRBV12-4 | CASRLTGRYGYTF | TGTGCCAGCAGGCTGACTGGACGCTATGGCTACACCTTC
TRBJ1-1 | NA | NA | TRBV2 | CASTRTANTEAFF | TGTGCCAGCACGAGAACAGCGAACACTGAAGCTTTCTTT
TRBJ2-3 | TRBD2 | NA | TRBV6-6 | CASSPFQRGGRVDTQYF | TGTGCCAGCAGTCCGTTTCAGCGGGGGGGCCGGGTAGATACGCAGTATTTT
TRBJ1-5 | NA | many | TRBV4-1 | CASSQARNQPQHF | TGCGCCAGCAGCCAAGCCCGAAATCAGCCCCAGCATTTT
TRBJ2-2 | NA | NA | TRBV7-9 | CASSLYRGANTGELFF | TGTGCCAGCAGCTTATACCGGGGAGCGAACACCGGGGAGCTGTTTTTT
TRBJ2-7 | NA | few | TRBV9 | CASSVAAQSYEQYF | TGTGCCAGCAGCGTAGCAGCTCAATCCTACGAGCAGTACTTC
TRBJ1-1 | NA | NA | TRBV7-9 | CASSLGDVRTEAFF | TGTGCCAGCAGCTTGGGGGACGTGAGGACTGAAGCTTTCTTT
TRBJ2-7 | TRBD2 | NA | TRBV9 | CASSPGTSLSYEQYF | TGTGCCAGCAGCCCAGGGACTAGCCTTTCCTACGAGCAGTACTTC
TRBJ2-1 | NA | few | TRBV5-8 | CASSLGGESTDEQFF | TGTGCCAGCAGCTTGGGAGGGGAGAGTACGGATGAGCAGTTCTTC
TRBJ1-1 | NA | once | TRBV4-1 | CASSQDRLAEAFF | TGCGCCAGCAGCCAAGATCGGTTGGCTGAAGCTTTCTTT
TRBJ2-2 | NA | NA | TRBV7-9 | CASSFTPVHTGELFF | TGTGCCAGCAGCTTCACCCCAGTGCACACCGGGGAGCTGTTTTTT
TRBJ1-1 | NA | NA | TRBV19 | CASSKNRGGTEAFF | TGTGCCAGTAGTAAAAACAGAGGAGGGACTGAAGCTTTCTTT
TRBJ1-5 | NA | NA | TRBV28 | CASGPVNQPQHF | TGTGCCAGCGGGCCCGTCAATCAGCCCCAGCATTTT
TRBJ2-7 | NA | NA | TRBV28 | CASRVSRALGEQYF | TGTGCCAGCAGAGTGAGTAGGGCCCTTGGCGAGCAGTACTTC
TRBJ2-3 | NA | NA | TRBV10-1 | CASSDPSITDTQYF | TGCGCCAGCAGTGACCCCTCTATCACAGATACGCAGTATTTT
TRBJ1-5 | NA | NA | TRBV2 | CASSDKEVRQPQHF | TGTGCCAGCAGTGATAAGGAAGTAAGACAGCCCCAGCATTTT
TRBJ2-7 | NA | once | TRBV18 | CASSPGIDEQYF | TGTGCCAGCTCACCCGGGATTGACGAGCAGTACTTC
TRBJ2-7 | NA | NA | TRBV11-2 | CASSRGTAYEQYF | TGTGCCAGCAGCCGGGGGACAGCCTACGAGCAGTACTTC
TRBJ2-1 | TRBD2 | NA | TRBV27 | CASSRTSGPDEQFF | TGTGCCAGCAGTCGGACTAGCGGGCCCGATGAGCAGTTCTTC